The source of this T cell receptor beta chain is a study of Ad26.COV2.S vaccination and SARS-CoV-2 variants (dated by TCRdb to 2020 to 2023). In terms of the full investigation: Donors in the vaccine arm were drawn from COV1001, a multicentre, randomized, double-blind, placebo-controlled phase I-IIa trial testing Ad26.COV2.S in healthy adults. Ad26.COV2.S was administered intramuscularly at 5 x 10^10 or 1 x 10^11 viral particles, either as a single shot or as two shots given 56 days apart. The specificity and breadth of SARS-CoV-2-reactive T cell receptors after Ad26.COV2.S vaccination were assessed by TCRbeta repertoire sequencing. A total of roughly 32 samples were included in the TCR-sequenced set, comprising 19 Ad26.COV2.S vaccine recipients, 5 placebo recipients and 8 SARS-CoV-2 convalescent individuals. Trial participants were randomized into five groups of five, in which low-dose or high-dose Ad26.COV2.S was given once or twice, or placebo was given on both occasions. Investigators did not know the trial group allocation while performing experiments and assessing outcomes.

The meaning of the sample's treatment or condition label: approximately 18 received Ad26.COV2.S at low or high dose, single or two shots; several received placebo; per-sample allocation not given. For vaccine and placebo recipients, the sequenced repertoires came from samples collected on day 63 after the first injection. In Cohort 1b, roughly 26 adults aged 18-55 years were enrolled at a single site in Boston, USA, between 29 July and 7 August 2020. As a vaccine, Ad26.COV2.S was a replication-incompetent adenovirus type 26 vector that expressed a prefusion-stabilized SARS-CoV-2 spike protein derived from the original Wuhan strain. Of note for this clone: Its antigen is currently not known. There are no base qualities to consult, and no much larger clone falls within one base.

The immunoSEQ Assay was the method used to sequence TCRbeta CDR3 regions. After extraction, genomic DNA underwent amplification by bias-controlled multiplex PCR, followed by high-throughput sequencing. The original pipeline was this. To quantify the absolute abundance of every unique TCRbeta CDR3 region, sequences were collapsed and filtered. T cell fraction was estimated by normalization of TCRbeta template counts to usable DNA, with usable DNA being measured through amplification of reference genes present in all nucleated cells. Repertoire TCRs were annotated as SARS-CoV-2-specific by exact matching of V gene, CDR3 amino acid sequence and J gene to a known reactive TCR set. The reference SARS-CoV-2 TCR set was obtained from MIRA and was filtered for enrichment in COVID-19-positive ImmuneCODE repertoires, whereby public or cross-reactive TCRs were removed. Drawing on the MIRA antigens, annotated TCRs were analysed further at the level of specific ORF or position within ORF. Breadth was defined as the number of annotated unique rearrangements divided by the total number of unique productive rearrangements, and depth was defined as the summed frequency of the annotated unique rearrangements. Two-sided Wilcoxon rank-sum tests were applied when comparing TCR breadth between groups. Not all clones reach the TCRdb copy of this immuneACCESS table, which keeps in-frame sequences only. Checked studies attribute under half of the gap to unresolved V genes and leave the rest unexplained. V and J calls and clone size are copied from that table; D and trimming were computed from the DNA. The sample yields about 400,000 clones; 80% to 90% were counted once. The ten largest clones represent roughly 3.5% of the sample.

Summary of the overall study and its limitations: Non-spike TCR breadth was comparable between vaccine and placebo recipients, consistent with the vaccine containing only spike. The study was not powered for comparison of responses between vaccine doses or regimens. Substantial breadth of spike-specific CD8+ and CD4+ T cell responses was reported after vaccination. Spike-specific TCR breadth was higher in Ad26.COV2.S recipients than in placebo recipients (P = 0.0014). It was noted by the authors that total T cell responses may have been underestimated by the TCR breadth and depth analyses.

The sample in question was peripheral blood, obtained in a trial of Ad26.COV2.S vaccine versus placebo. The receptor was derived from a person aged 18-60 years who received the Ad26.COV2.S COVID-19 vaccine or a placebo.

The CDR3 loop reads CASSSGQGGGYTF. The sequence in DNA is TGTGCCAGCAGCTCAGGACAGGGAGGGGGCTACACCTTC. The rearrangement joined TRBV6-5 to TRBJ1-2; 8 bases in the middle match TRBD1. Compared with germline, V lacks 6 bases and J lacks 8 bases; bases without a gene match: 8. The CDR3 covers 13 residues, taking in both the cysteine and the phenylalanine. Only the CDR3 part of the read is kept: 39 bases, read in frame from the first base. For CDR1 and CDR2, the germline V gene lists MNHEY and SVGAGI.